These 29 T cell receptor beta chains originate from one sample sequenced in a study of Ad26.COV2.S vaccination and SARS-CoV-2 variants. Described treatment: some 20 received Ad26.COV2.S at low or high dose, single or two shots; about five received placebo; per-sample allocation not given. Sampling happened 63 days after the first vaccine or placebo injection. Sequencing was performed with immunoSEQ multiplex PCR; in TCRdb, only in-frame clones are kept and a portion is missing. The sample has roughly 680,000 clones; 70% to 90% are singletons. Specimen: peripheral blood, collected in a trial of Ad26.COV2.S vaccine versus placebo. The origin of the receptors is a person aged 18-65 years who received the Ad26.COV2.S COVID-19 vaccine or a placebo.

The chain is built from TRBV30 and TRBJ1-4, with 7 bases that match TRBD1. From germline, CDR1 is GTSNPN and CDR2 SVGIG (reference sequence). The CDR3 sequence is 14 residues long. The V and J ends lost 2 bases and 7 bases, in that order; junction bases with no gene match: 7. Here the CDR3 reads CAWSPTGFGEKLFF. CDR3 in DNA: TGTGCCTGGAGTCCGACAGGGTTTGGTGAAAAACTGTTTTTT.

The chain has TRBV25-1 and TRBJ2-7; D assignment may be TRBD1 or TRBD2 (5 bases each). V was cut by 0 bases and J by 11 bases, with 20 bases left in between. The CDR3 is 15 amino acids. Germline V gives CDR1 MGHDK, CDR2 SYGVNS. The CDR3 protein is CASSEYSGEGPPEYF. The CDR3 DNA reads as TGTGCCAGCAGTGAATATTCAGGAGAGGGACCGCCGGAGTACTTC.

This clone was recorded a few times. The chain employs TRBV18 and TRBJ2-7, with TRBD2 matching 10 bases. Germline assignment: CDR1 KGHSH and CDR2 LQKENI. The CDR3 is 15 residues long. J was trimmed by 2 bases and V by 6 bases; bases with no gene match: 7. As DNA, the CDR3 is TGTGCCAGCTCCCCCGGGACTAGCGTTACCTACGAGCAGTACTTC. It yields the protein CASSPGTSVTYEQYF.

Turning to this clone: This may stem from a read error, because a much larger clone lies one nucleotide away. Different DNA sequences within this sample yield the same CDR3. As DNA, the CDR3 is TGTGCTACCGGCGGGGGAGGGTCGGAGACCCAGTACTTC. It is translated as CATGGGGSETQYF. The chain links TRBV10-3 to TRBJ2-5, with 7 bases identical to TRBD2. Germline values: CDR1 ENHRY, CDR2 SYGVKD. This CDR3 contains 13 residues.

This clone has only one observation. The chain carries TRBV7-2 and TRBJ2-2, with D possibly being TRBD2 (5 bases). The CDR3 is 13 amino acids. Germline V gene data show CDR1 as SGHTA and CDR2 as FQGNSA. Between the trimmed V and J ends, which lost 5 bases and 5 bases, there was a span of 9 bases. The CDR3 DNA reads TGTGCCAGCAGCACCCCGGGGACCGGGGAGCTGTTTTTT. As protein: CASSTPGTGELFF. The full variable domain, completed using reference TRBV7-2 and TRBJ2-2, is GAGVSQSPSNKVTEKGKDVELRCDPISGHTALYWYRQSLGQGLEFLIYFQGNSAPDKSGLPSDRFSAERTGGSVSTLTIQRTQQEDSAVYLCASSTPGTGELFFGEGSRLTVL.

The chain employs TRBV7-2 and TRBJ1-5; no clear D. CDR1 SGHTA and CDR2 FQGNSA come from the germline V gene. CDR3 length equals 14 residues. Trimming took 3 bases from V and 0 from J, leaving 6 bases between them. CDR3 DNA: TGTGCCAGCAGCTTGGGGAATAGCAATCAGCCCCAGCATTTT. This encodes CASSLGNSNQPQHF. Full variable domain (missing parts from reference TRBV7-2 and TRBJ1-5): GAGVSQSPSNKVTEKGKDVELRCDPISGHTALYWYRQSLGQGLEFLIYFQGNSAPDKSGLPSDRFSAERTGGSVSTLTIQRTQQEDSAVYLCASSLGNSNQPQHFGDGTRLSIL.

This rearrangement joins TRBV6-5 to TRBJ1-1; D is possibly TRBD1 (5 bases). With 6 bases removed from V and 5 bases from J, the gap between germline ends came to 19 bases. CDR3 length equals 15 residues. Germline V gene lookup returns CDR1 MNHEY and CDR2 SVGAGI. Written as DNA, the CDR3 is TGTGCCAGCAGCCGACGGTTATACAAGGGGACTGAAGCTTTCTTT. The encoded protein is CASSRRLYKGTEAFF.

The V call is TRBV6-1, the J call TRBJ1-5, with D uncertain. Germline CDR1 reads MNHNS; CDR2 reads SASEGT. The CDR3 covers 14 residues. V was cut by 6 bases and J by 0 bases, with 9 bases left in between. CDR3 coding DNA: TGTGCCAGCAGCCATGTAGATAGCAATCAGCCCCAGCATTTT. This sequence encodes CASSHVDSNQPQHF.

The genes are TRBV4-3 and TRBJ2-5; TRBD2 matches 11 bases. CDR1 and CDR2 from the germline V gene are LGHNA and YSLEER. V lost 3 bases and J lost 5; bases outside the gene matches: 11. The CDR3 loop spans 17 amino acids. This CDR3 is CASSHSLSGGAKETQYF. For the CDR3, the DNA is TGCGCCAGCAGCCACAGTCTTAGCGGGGGGGCCAAGGAGACCCAGTACTTC.

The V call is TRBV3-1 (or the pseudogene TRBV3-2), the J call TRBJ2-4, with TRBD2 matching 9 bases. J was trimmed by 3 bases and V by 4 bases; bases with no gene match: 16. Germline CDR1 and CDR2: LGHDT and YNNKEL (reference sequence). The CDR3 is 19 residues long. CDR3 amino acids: CASSLLGGVAGVGKNIQYF. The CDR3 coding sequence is TGTGCCAGCAGCCTTCTTGGAGGGGTAGCGGGAGTTGGCAAAAACATTCAGTACTTC.

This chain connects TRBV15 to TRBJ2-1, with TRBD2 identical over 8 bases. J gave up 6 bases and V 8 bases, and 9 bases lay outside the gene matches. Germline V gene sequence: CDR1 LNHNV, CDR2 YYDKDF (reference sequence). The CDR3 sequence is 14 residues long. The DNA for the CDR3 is TGTGCCACCGCGGAGAAGCGGGGGAGCAATGAGCAGTTCTTC. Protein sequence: CATAEKRGSNEQFF.

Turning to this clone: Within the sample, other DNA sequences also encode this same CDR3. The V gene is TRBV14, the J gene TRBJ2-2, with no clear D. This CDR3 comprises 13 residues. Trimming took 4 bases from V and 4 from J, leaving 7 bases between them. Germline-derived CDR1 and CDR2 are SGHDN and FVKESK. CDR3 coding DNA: TGTGCCAGCAGCCCCAGGACCACCGGGGAGCTGTTTTTT. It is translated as CASSPRTTGELFF.

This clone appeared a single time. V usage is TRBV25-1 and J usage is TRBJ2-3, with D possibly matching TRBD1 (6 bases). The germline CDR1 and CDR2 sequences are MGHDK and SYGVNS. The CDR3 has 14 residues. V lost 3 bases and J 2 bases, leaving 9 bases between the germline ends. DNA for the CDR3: TGTGCCAGCAGTGACACAGGGCACACAGATACGCAGTATTTT. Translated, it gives CASSDTGHTDTQYF.

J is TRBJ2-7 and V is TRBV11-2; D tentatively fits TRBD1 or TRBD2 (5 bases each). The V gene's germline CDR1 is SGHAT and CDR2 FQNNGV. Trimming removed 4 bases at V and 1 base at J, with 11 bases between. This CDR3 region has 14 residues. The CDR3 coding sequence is TGTGCCAGCAGCTCTAGGGACGTATCCTACGAGCAGTACTTC. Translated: CASSSRDVSYEQYF.

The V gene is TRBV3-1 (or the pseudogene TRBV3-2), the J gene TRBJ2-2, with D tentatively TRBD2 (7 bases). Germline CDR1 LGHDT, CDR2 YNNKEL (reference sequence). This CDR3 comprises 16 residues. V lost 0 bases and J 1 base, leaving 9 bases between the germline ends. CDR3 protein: CASSQDGGLNTGELFF. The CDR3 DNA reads TGTGCCAGCAGCCAAGACGGGGGGCTGAACACCGGGGAGCTGTTTTTT.

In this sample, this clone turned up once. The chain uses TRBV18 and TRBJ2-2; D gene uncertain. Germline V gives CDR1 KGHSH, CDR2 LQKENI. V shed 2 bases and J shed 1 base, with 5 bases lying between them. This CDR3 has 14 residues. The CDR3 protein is CASSPVMNTGELFF. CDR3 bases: TGTGCCAGCTCACCAGTAATGAACACCGGGGAGCTGTTTTTT.

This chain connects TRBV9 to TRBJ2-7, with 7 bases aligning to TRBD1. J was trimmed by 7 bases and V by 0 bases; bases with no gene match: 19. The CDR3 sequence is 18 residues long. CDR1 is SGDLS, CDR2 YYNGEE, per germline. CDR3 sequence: CASSVGPGDRAPELEQYF. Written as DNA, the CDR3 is TGTGCCAGCAGCGTAGGCCCCGGAGACAGGGCCCCGGAATTGGAGCAGTACTTC.

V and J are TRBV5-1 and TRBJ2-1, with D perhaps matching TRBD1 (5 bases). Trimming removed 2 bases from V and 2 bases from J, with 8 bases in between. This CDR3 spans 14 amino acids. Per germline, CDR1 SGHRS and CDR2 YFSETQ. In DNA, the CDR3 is TGCGCCAGCAGCTTACAGACAGCCTACAATGAGCAGTTCTTC. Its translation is CASSLQTAYNEQFF.

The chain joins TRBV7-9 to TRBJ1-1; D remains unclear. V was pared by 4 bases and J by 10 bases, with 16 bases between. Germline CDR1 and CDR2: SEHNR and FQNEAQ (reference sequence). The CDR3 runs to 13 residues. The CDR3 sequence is CASSSPTRMSAFF. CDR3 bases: TGTGCCAGCAGCTCCCCAACGAGGATGTCAGCTTTCTTT. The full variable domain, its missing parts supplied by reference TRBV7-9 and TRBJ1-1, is DTGVSQNPRHKITKRGQNVTFRCDPISEHNRLYWYRQTLGQGPEFLTYFQNEAQLEKSRLLSDRFSAERPKGSFSTLEIQRTEQGDSAMYLCASSSPTRMSAFFGQGTRLTVV.

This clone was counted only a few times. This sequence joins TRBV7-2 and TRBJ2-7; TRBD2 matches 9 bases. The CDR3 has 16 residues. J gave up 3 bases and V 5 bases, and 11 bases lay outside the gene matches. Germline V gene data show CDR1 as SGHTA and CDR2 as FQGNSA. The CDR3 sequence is CASSLLGGSGSYEQYF. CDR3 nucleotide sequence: TGTGCCAGCAGCCTCCTTGGCGGTAGCGGGAGCTACGAGCAGTACTTC. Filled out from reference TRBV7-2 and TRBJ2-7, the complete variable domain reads GAGVSQSPSNKVTEKGKDVELRCDPISGHTALYWYRQSLGQGLEFLIYFQGNSAPDKSGLPSDRFSAERTGGSVSTLTIQRTQQEDSAVYLCASSLLGGSGSYEQYFGPGTRLTVT.

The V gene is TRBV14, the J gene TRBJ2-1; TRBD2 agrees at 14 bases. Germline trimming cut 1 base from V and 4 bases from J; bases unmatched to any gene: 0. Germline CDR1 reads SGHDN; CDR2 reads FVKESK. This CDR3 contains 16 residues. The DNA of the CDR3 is TGTGCCAGCAGCCAAGGACTAGCGGGAGGGTACAATGAGCAGTTCTTC. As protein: CASSQGLAGGYNEQFF.

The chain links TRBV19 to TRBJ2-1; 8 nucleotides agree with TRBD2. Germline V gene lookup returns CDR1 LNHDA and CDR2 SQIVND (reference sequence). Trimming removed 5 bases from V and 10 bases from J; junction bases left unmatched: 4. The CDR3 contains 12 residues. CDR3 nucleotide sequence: TGTGCCAGTAGTTCCTTAGCGGGAGAGCAGTTCTTC. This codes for CASSSLAGEQFF.

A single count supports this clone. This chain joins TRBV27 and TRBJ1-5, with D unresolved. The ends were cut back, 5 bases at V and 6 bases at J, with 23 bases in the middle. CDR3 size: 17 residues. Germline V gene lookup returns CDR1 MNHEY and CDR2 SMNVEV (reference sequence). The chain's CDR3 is CASSQISGLAVGQPQHF. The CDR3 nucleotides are TGTGCCAGCAGTCAAATATCGGGGTTAGCCGTCGGTCAGCCCCAGCATTTT.

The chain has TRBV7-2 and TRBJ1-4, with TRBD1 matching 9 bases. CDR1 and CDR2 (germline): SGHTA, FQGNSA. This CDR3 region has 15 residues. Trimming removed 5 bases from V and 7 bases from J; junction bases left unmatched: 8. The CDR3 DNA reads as TGTGCCAGCAGCCTAGTTACAGGGGGCAGTGAAAAACTGTTTTTT. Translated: CASSLVTGGSEKLFF.

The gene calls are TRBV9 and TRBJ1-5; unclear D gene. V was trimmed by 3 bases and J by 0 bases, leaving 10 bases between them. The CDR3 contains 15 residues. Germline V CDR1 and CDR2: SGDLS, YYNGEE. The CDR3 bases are TGTGCCAGCAGCGCCGGTGGGGTTAGCAATCAGCCCCAGCATTTT. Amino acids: CASSAGGVSNQPQHF. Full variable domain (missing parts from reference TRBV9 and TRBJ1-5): DSGVTQTPKHLITATGQRVTLRCSPRSGDLSVYWYQQSLDQGLQFLIQYYNGEERAKGNILERFSAQQFPDLHSELNLSSLELGDSALYFCASSAGGVSNQPQHFGDGTRLSIL.

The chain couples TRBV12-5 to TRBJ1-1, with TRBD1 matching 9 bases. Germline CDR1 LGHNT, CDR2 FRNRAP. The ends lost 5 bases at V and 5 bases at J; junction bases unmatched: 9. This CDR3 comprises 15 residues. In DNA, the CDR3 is TGTGCTAGTGGTCTTGGACAGGGGTATTCGACTGAAGCTTTCTTT. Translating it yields CASGLGQGYSTEAFF.

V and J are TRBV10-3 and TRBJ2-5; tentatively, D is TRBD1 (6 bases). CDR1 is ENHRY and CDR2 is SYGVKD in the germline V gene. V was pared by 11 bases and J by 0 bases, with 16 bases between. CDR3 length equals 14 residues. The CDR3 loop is CAVGWTEYQETQYF. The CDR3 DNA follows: TGTGCCGTTGGTTGGACAGAGTACCAAGAGACCCAGTACTTC.

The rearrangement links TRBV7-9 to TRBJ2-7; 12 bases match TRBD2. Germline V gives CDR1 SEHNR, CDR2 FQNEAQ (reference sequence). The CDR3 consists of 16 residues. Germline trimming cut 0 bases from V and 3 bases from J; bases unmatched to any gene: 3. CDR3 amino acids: CASSLAKGLAGYEQYF. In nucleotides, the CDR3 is TGTGCCAGCAGCTTAGCCAAGGGACTAGCGGGCTACGAGCAGTACTTC. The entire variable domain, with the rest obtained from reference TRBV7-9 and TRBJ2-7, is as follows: DTGVSQNPRHKITKRGQNVTFRCDPISEHNRLYWYRQTLGQGPEFLTYFQNEAQLEKSRLLSDRFSAERPKGSFSTLEIQRTEQGDSAMYLCASSLAKGLAGYEQYFGPGTRLTVT.

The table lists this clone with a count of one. The CDR3 DNA reads as TGTGCCAGAAGCTTAAGGGGAGGGGATCAGCCCCAGCATTTT. Its protein is CARSLRGGDQPQHF. The rearrangement joins TRBV5-3 to TRBJ1-5; TRBD1 might be the D (5 bases). TRBV5-3 is marked as an open reading frame, function uncertain. The V end lost 2 bases, the J end lost 5 bases, and 11 bases lay between the germline ends. This CDR3 is 14 amino acids long.